This T cell receptor beta chain was sequenced in a study of T cell repertoires in cytomegalovirus infection (dated by TCRdb to the late 2010s). For context, the study as a whole: Recently identified HLA-C-restricted CMV epitopes, whose presentation resists viral immunomodulation, were targeted by peptide stimulations together with well-studied HLA-B-restricted epitopes. The HLA type of each donor mattered for the analysis, because public TCR beta signatures pointed to carriage of CMV infection along with the matching HLA type. Results and caveats for the whole study, not just this receptor: The ex vivo response was dominated by HLA-C-restricted CMV-specific TCR beta clonotypes, which also provided the single most frequent clonotype in two of eight donors. In both this cohort and an independent roughly 350-donor cohort, the cumulative frequency of public TCR beta family members distinguished carriers of CMV infection plus the relevant HLA type.

Sequencing was performed on an Illumina HiSeq 1500. TCRdb ran its own pipeline on the public reads, namely fastp trimming at Q25 and MiXCR clone calling, and kept in-frame beta chains. Records with the same CDR3 protein are collapsed into one entry carrying the most frequent genes and DNA. The sample table holds approximately 300,000 distinct CDR3 sequences, of which 25% to 35% were seen once. Over 15% of the sample comes from the top ten. The germline V gene encodes CDR1 SGHKS and CDR2 YYEKEE (reference sequence). The CDR3 contains 17 residues, cysteine and phenylalanine counted. Of all the DNA, just the CDR3 is kept, 51 bases in frame from base 1. Trimming takes 0 bases from V and 8 bases from J, and the germline ends sit 20 bases apart. The treatment or condition label here, explained by the study, means: in vitro stimulation with specific CMV peptide epitopes to enrich CMV-specific T cells. About this clonotype: Its antigen remains unidentified. Within one base of it there is no much larger clone, and no base qualities were kept.

The sequence links TRBV5-5 to TRBJ1-4; TRBD1 is possibly the D segment (6 matching bases). The TCR originated in a human donor in good health (CMV status not recorded). Some clones in this sample may be carry-over from other donors' samples. Sequencing used cultured PBMCs, obtained from culture after CMV antigen stimulation. CDR3 protein: CASSLDTAGGPGEKLFF. The nucleotide sequence is given as TGTGCCAGCAGCTTGGATACAGCGGGGGGCCCTGGCGAAAAACTGTTTTTT. Beyond the CDR3, the reference TRBV5-5 and TRBJ1-4 genes provide the residues; the full variable domain reads: DAGVTQSPTHLIKTRGQQVTLRCSPISGHKSVSWYQQVLGQGPQFIFQYYEKEERGRGNFPDRFSARQFPNYSSELNVNALLLGDSALYLCASSLDTAGGPGEKLFFGSGTQLSVL.